This TCR beta chain originates from a study of T cells in Graves' hyperthyroidism and ophthalmopathy. CDR3 length equals 15 residues. Per germline, CDR1 KGHSH and CDR2 LQKENI. The ends lost 2 bases at V and 2 bases at J; junction bases unmatched: 4. What was amplified from RNA transcripts were TCR beta CDR3 regions. The TCR CDR3 was amplified in a first-round RT-PCR using the HTBI primer set. TCRdb re-derived calls from the multiplex PCR reads in MiXCR, one entry per CDR3 protein. Seen here are about 400,000 distinct CDR3 sequences, about 15% observed once, and the top ten hold around 14%. The sequenced material came from blood. The chain uses TRBV18 and TRBJ1-2; TRBD1 matches 8 bases. This TCR derives from a man aged 18 to 30 with Graves' ophthalmopathy. As DNA, the CDR3 is TGTGCCAGCTCACCATTAAGGGACAGGAACTATGGCTACACCTTC. As protein: CASSPLRDRNYGYTF.